This entry lists 19 T cell receptor beta chains sequenced from one sample in a study of T cells in Graves' hyperthyroidism and ophthalmopathy. Researchers took RNA transcripts and amplified the TCR beta CDR3 regions from them. TCR CDR3 regions were first amplified by RT-PCR with HTBI primers. TCRdb called the multiplex PCR reads again in MiXCR, with one record for every CDR3 protein. The data show around 700,000 distinct CDR3 sequences, with around 20% seen just once and about a sixth held by the top ten. Sequenced: blood. The receptors shown here come from a woman aged 50 to 60 with Graves' hyperthyroidism that later progressed to Graves' ophthalmopathy.

This clonotype was counted a single time. The V gene is TRBV4-1, the J gene TRBJ1-1, with unresolved D. The germline gives CDR1 MGHRA, CDR2 YSYEKL. The V and J ends lost 0 bases and 4 bases respectively, with 9 bases between them. This CDR3 comprises 14 residues. The CDR3: CASSQEITATEAFF. The CDR3 DNA is TGCGCCAGCAGCCAAGAGATAACAGCCACTGAAGCTTTCTTT.

The gene calls are TRBV19 and TRBJ1-1; D uncertain. Germline values: CDR1 LNHDA, CDR2 SQIVND (reference sequence). The CDR3 extends over 12 amino acids. Trimming removed 1 base from V and 8 bases from J, with 8 bases in between. The chain's CDR3 is CASSIVGAEAFF. As DNA, the CDR3 is TGTGCCAGTAGTATAGTGGGTGCCGAAGCTTTCTTT.

This clonotype has at least ten counts. The chain joins TRBV11-2 to TRBJ2-5; tentatively, D is TRBD1 (5 bases). Germline CDR1 is SGHAT and CDR2 is FQNNGV. The CDR3 is made up of 11 amino acids. Trimming left V 5 bases short and J 9 bases short, with 10 bases between. The CDR3 bases are TGTGCCAGCAGCCCAAGGGGCGCCCAGTACTTC. Translating gives CASSPRGAQYF.

As to this clonotype: A read error may be the cause here, since a much bigger clone is one base away. Given the absence of the conserved phenylalanine or tryptophan at the CDR3 end, a read error is likely. The rearrangement uses TRBV6-1 and TRBJ2-3; 10 bases align to TRBD1. Germline CDR1 is MNHNS and CDR2 is SASEGT. V trimming: 6 bases; J trimming: 6 bases; junction bases outside the gene matches: 15. CDR3 length equals 17 residues. CDR3 region: CASRPLKRDRGGDTQYS. DNA of the CDR3: TGTGCCAGCAGACCCCTGAAGCGGGACAGGGGAGGTGATACGCAGTATTCT.

This clonotype showed up many times. CDR3 sequence: CSPLLGAYEQYF. The DNA of the CDR3 is TGCAGTCCTCTGTTGGGTGCCTACGAGCAGTACTTC. The rearrangement links TRBV20-1 to TRBJ2-7; D unclear. V was shortened by 8 bases and J by 2 bases, with 13 bases between the two germline ends. Per the germline V gene, CDR1 is DFQATT and CDR2 is SNEGSKA (reference sequence). The CDR3 is made up of 12 amino acids.

The rearrangement links TRBV12-3 or TRBV12-4 to TRBJ2-1; perhaps D is TRBD1 or TRBD2 (5 bases each). V was clipped by 4 bases and J by 10 bases, with 11 bases between them. The CDR3 extends over 12 amino acids. CDR3 bases: TGTGCCAGCAGTTATGAGGGGAAGGAGCAGTTCTTC. It is translated as CASSYEGKEQFF.

This clonotype was observed a few times. The J gene is TRBJ2-7, the V gene TRBV14, with D perhaps TRBD2 (6 bases). The V end was cut by 0 bases, the J end by 5 bases, with 11 bases between. CDR1 SGHDN and CDR2 FVKESK come from the germline V gene. CDR3 length equals 14 residues. CDR3 residues: CASSQDGSGHEQYF. The DNA of the CDR3 is TGTGCCAGCAGCCAAGACGGTAGCGGCCACGAGCAGTACTTC.

This clonotype was detected a few times. This sequence joins TRBV14 and TRBJ1-2, with D hard to call. Trimming stripped 4 bases from V and 8 bases from J, with 17 bases between. The CDR3 is 14 amino acids. Germline V gene lookup returns CDR1 SGHDN and CDR2 FVKESK. The CDR3 bases are TGTGCCAGCAGCCCCGCCGGGAGGGCAGCAGGCTACACCTTC. It codes for CASSPAGRAAGYTF.

J is TRBJ1-1 and V is TRBV2; 8 bases line up with TRBD1. The CDR3 is made up of 14 amino acids. The trim removed 8 bases at V and 6 bases at J, leaving 11 bases unmatched. The germline V gene encodes CDR1 SNHLY and CDR2 FYNNEI. The CDR3 region has the DNA TGTGCCAGCCTAACGGTCCAGGGGGCGGCTGAAGCTTTCTTT. Its translation is CASLTVQGAAEAFF.

V and J are TRBV6-5 and TRBJ1-1; D not certain. Germline-derived CDR1 and CDR2 are MNHEY and SVGAGI. This CDR3 is built from 12 residues. Trimming removed 6 bases at V and 5 bases at J, with 10 bases between. The CDR3 bases are TGTGCCAGCAGCTACACGGGGACTGAAGCTTTCTTT. Translated: CASSYTGTEAFF.

This clonotype was found a few times. The chain is built from TRBV9 and TRBJ2-3; D is perhaps TRBD2 (6 bases). The V gene lost 6 bases and the J gene lost 3 bases, with 14 bases spanning the gap. The CDR3 consists of 14 residues. Germline V CDR1 and CDR2: SGDLS, YYNGEE. The CDR3 region is CASTYGGRTDTQYF. CDR3 nucleotide sequence: TGTGCCAGCACTTACGGGGGTCGTACAGATACGCAGTATTTT.

V usage is TRBV20-1 and J usage is TRBJ2-2, with D possibly being TRBD2 (6 bases). The V end lost 6 bases, the J end lost 5 bases, and 16 bases lay between the germline ends. CDR3 length: 14 residues. Germline CDR1 reads DFQATT; CDR2 reads SNEGSKA (reference sequence). The CDR3 protein is CSAGPGLRTGELFF. The CDR3 nucleotides read TGCAGTGCCGGACCGGGACTTAGGACCGGGGAGCTGTTTTTT.

About this clonotype itself: The junction differs from germline at one of its ends, possibly a read error. This chain connects TRBV5-1 to TRBJ1-5; D gene ambiguous. CDR1 is SGHRS, CDR2 YFSETQ, per germline. The length of the CDR3 is 15 residues. CDR3 bases: TGTGCCAGCAGCTTGGTCCCTGGAGAGCAACAGCCCCAGCATTTT. This gives the protein CASSLVPGEQQPQHF.

The rearrangement uses TRBV15 and TRBJ1-4; no clear D. Trimming cost V 1 base and J 0 bases, with 6 bases left between them. The germline V gene encodes CDR1 LNHNV and CDR2 YYDKDF (reference sequence). The CDR3 is 15 residues long. CDR3 residues: CATSRVRATNEKLFF. The CDR3 nucleotides are TGTGCCACCAGCAGAGTCCGGGCAACTAATGAAAAACTGTTTTTT.

This clonotype was picked up many times. This chain connects TRBV6-6 to TRBJ1-3; D gene ambiguous. The germline CDR1 and CDR2 sequences are MNHNY and SVGAGI (reference sequence). CDR3 length: 15 amino acids. V shed 2 bases and J shed 0 bases, with 8 bases lying between them. CDR3 in amino acids: CASSYGYPSGNTIYF. The CDR3 nucleotides read TGTGCCAGCAGTTACGGGTACCCCTCTGGAAACACCATATATTTT.

The V call is TRBV18, the J call TRBJ2-5; 9 nucleotides agree with TRBD2. Trimming cost V 3 bases and J 5 bases; bases outside gene matches: 4. The CDR3 covers 14 residues. Germline lookup yields CDR1 KGHSH and CDR2 LQKENI. Written as DNA, the CDR3 is TGTGCCAGCTCACCGAAAGGACTAGCGGAGACCCAGTACTTC. Translating it yields CASSPKGLAETQYF.

This clonotype was counted ten times or more. The CDR3 reads CAWSVGGHSGNTIYF. The CDR3 nucleotides are TGTGCCTGGAGTGTAGGGGGTCACTCTGGAAACACCATATATTTT. This chain joins TRBV30 and TRBJ1-3, with D possibly TRBD1 on 6 matching bases. Trimming removed 0 bases at V and 0 bases at J, with 9 bases between. This CDR3 comprises 15 residues. Germline V gives CDR1 GTSNPN, CDR2 SVGIG (reference sequence).

About this clonotype: This clone may be a read error of a much larger clone one base away. The chain is built from TRBV9 and TRBJ1-5, with a weak D call TRBD1 (5 bases). CDR3 length equals 15 residues. V dropped 6 bases and J dropped 2 bases, with 15 bases sitting between them. Per the germline V gene, CDR1 is SGDLS and CDR2 is YYNGEE. As DNA, the CDR3 is TGTGCCAGCACCGCGAGGGGAGGGGGCAATCAGCCCCAGCATTTT. It translates to CASTARGGGNQPQHF.

This clonotype was detected a few times. The rearrangement links TRBV6-1 to TRBJ2-7; 12 bases fit TRBD2. The CDR3 runs to 17 residues. Per germline, CDR1 MNHNS and CDR2 SASEGT. The ends lost 6 bases at V and 2 bases at J; junction bases unmatched: 11. CDR3 protein: CASSSDLTSGGPYEQYF. CDR3 DNA sequence: TGTGCCAGCAGCTCCGACCTCACTAGCGGGGGGCCCTACGAGCAGTACTTC.